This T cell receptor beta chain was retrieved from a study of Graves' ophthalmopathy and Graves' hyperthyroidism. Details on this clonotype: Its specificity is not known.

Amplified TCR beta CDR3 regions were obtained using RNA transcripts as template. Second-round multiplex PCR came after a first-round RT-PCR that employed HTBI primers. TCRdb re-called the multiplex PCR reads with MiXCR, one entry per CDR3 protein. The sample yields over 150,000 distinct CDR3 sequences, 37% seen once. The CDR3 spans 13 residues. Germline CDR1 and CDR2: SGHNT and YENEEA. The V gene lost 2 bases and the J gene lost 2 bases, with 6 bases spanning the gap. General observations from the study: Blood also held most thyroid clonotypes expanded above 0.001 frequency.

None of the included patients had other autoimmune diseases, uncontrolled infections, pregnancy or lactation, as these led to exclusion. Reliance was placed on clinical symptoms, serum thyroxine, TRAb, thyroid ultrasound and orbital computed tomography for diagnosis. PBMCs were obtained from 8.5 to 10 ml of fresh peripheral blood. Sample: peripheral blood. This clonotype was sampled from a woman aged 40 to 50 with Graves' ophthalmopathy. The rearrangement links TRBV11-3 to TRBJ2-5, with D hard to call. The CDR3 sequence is CASSLTEQETQYF. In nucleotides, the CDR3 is TGTGCCAGCAGCTTAACTGAACAAGAGACCCAGTACTTC.